A selection of T cell receptor beta chains follows, all from one sample in a study of blood T cell repertoires in COVID-19. TCRdb's copy holds only in-frame clones and misses some; the assay was immunoSEQ multiplex PCR. Of 110,000 or so clones in the sample, about three quarters were seen once. Material for sequencing was peripheral blood. These receptor sequences come from a man between 70 and 80 years old with acute or convalescent COVID-19. Each CDR3 is given with its conserved first and last residue. The D gene is left open where the match is weak. The size field is filled for only some rows; it gives once, few, many or a size class.

J: TRBJ1-4; D: .; V: TRBV9; size: .; CDR3: CASSVEGVTTEKLFF; DNA: TGTGCCAGCAGCGTAGAGGGGGTCACGACCGAAAAACTGTTTTTT
J: TRBJ2-1; D: TRBD2; V: TRBV30; size: once; CDR3: CAWSIGTSGFYNEQFF; DNA: TGTGCCTGGAGTATCGGGACTAGCGGGTTCTACAATGAGCAGTTCTTC
J: TRBJ1-4; D: .; V: TRBV7-9; size: few; CDR3: CASSLGVPGVQEKLFF; DNA: TGTGCCAGCAGCCTAGGTGTCCCAGGGGTACAAGAAAAACTGTTTTTT
J: TRBJ2-3; D: TRBD1; V: TRBV3-1/TRBV3-2; size: .; CDR3: CASSQDLTGQGTDTQYF; DNA: TGTGCCAGCAGCCAAGATCTAACGGGACAGGGCACAGATACGCAGTATTTT
J: TRBJ1-5; D: .; V: TRBV5-1; size: .; CDR3: CASSQVPGQPQHF; DNA: TGCGCCAGCAGCCAAGTACCAGGGCAGCCCCAGCATTTT
J: TRBJ2-7; D: TRBD1; V: TRBV9; size: .; CDR3: CASSVAGTGYYEQYF; DNA: TGTGCCAGCAGCGTAGCGGGGACAGGGTACTACGAGCAGTACTTC
J: TRBJ2-3; D: TRBD2; V: TRBV13; size: few; CDR3: CASSSWTSGGSADTQYF; DNA: TGTGCCAGCAGCTCCTGGACTAGCGGGGGGTCCGCAGATACGCAGTATTTT
J: TRBJ2-2; D: TRBD1; V: TRBV9; size: .; CDR3: CASSPTTGGTGELFF; DNA: TGTGCCAGCAGCCCGACGACAGGGGGCACCGGGGAGCTGTTTTTT
J: TRBJ2-7; D: .; V: TRBV6-1; size: .; CDR3: CASSEWGGASYEQYF; DNA: TGTGCCAGCAGTGAATGGGGGGGGGCGTCCTACGAGCAGTACTTC
J: TRBJ2-7; D: .; V: TRBV19; size: .; CDR3: CASSPRGGRTYEQYF; DNA: TGTGCCAGTAGTCCCCGAGGGGGACGGACCTACGAGCAGTACTTC
J: TRBJ1-6; D: TRBD1; V: TRBV28; size: .; CDR3: CASSLPIQGAFSPLHF; DNA: TGTGCCAGCAGTCTACCAATACAGGGGGCCTTCTCACCCCTCCACTTT
J: TRBJ2-1; D: TRBD2; V: TRBV5-6; size: .; CDR3: CASSTGGGSSYNEQFF; DNA: TGTGCCAGCAGCACTGGGGGAGGGAGCTCCTACAATGAGCAGTTCTTC
J: TRBJ2-7; D: TRBD2; V: TRBV19; size: .; CDR3: CASRARTSGIGVSYEQYF; DNA: TGTGCCAGTAGGGCGCGGACTAGCGGGATTGGGGTATCCTACGAGCAGTACTTC
J: TRBJ2-5; D: TRBD1; V: TRBV24-1; size: few; CDR3: CATSDSQGAVETQYF; DNA: TGTGCCACCAGTGACTCACAGGGGGCAGTGGAGACCCAGTACTTC
J: TRBJ1-2; D: TRBD1; V: TRBV27; size: .; CDR3: CASSGQAYGYTF; DNA: TGTGCCAGCAGCGGACAGGCGTATGGCTACACCTTC
J: TRBJ2-3; D: .; V: TRBV7-2; size: .; CDR3: CASSLLGVSTDTQYF; DNA: TGTGCCAGCAGCTTATTGGGAGTTAGCACAGATACGCAGTATTTT
J: TRBJ2-7; D: TRBD1; V: TRBV15; size: .; CDR3: CATSTQGAGSYEQYF; DNA: TGTGCCACCAGCACCCAGGGGGCTGGGTCCTACGAGCAGTACTTC
J: TRBJ1-6; D: .; V: TRBV5-4; size: .; CDR3: CASTEGGFGSPLHF; DNA: TGTGCCAGCACCGAGGGGGGGTTTGGGTCACCCCTCCACTTT
J: TRBJ2-1; D: .; V: TRBV27; size: .; CDR3: CASSREPTSSYNEQFF; DNA: TGTGCCAGCAGTCGGGAGCCCACGAGCTCCTACAATGAGCAGTTCTTC
J: TRBJ1-6; D: .; V: TRBV2; size: .; CDR3: CASSEVGIGGTTIDTLHF; DNA: TGTGCCAGCAGTGAAGTGGGGATTGGTGGGACAACCATCGACACCCTCCACTTT
J: TRBJ1-2; D: .; V: TRBV4-2; size: .; CDR3: CASSNGRYGYTF; DNA: TGTGCCAGCAGCAACGGGAGATATGGCTACACCTTC
J: TRBJ2-5; D: TRBD1; V: TRBV5-6; size: .; CDR3: CASSRPVRQGEETQYF; DNA: TGTGCCAGCAGCCGCCCCGTTAGACAGGGAGAAGAGACCCAGTACTTC
J: TRBJ2-7; D: TRBD2; V: TRBV15; size: .; CDR3: CATSRGNSGGYEQYF; DNA: TGTGCCACCAGCAGAGGGAACTCGGGGGGCTACGAGCAGTACTTC
J: TRBJ1-2; D: .; V: TRBV4-1; size: .; CDR3: CASSYLTANYGYTF; DNA: TGCGCCAGCAGTTACCTGACAGCTAACTATGGCTACACCTTC
J: TRBJ2-3; D: TRBD2; V: TRBV7-3; size: .; CDR3: CASSLGGSADTQYF; DNA: TGTGCCAGCAGCTTAGGCGGGAGTGCAGATACGCAGTATTTT
J: TRBJ1-1; D: .; V: TRBV7-9; size: .; CDR3: CASSSGRGLTEAFF; DNA: TGTGCCAGCAGCTCCGGCCGGGGGTTGACTGAAGCTTTCTTT
J: TRBJ1-1; D: TRBD1; V: TRBV5-6; size: .; CDR3: CASVGGYGNTEAFF; DNA: TGTGCCAGCGTAGGGGGCTACGGGAACACTGAAGCTTTCTTT
J: TRBJ1-2; D: TRBD1; V: TRBV30; size: .; CDR3: CAWSPRQGSIYGYTF; DNA: TGTGCCTGGAGTCCCCGACAGGGGAGCATCTATGGCTACACCTTC
J: TRBJ1-6; D: TRBD1; V: TRBV3-1/TRBV3-2; size: once; CDR3: CASSSPGTGRSPLHF; DNA: TGTGCCAGCAGCTCCCCCGGGACAGGAAGATCACCCCTCCACTTT
J: TRBJ2-7; D: .; V: TRBV20-1; size: .; CDR3: CSASLQGMGTSYEQYF; DNA: TGCAGTGCTAGTTTGCAGGGGATGGGGACCTCCTACGAGCAGTACTTC
J: TRBJ2-2; D: .; V: TRBV6-5; size: .; CDR3: CASRRDRTNTGELFF; DNA: TGTGCCAGCAGAAGAGACAGGACGAACACCGGGGAGCTGTTTTTT
J: TRBJ2-6; D: .; V: TRBV19; size: .; CDR3: CASSIQYTGANVLTF; DNA: TGTGCCAGTAGTATTCAATACACTGGGGCCAACGTCCTGACTTTC
J: TRBJ2-7; D: .; V: TRBV27; size: .; CDR3: CASRPPNRAYEQYF; DNA: TGTGCCAGCAGGCCCCCGAACAGAGCCTACGAGCAGTACTTC
J: TRBJ2-1; D: TRBD2; V: TRBV2; size: .; CDR3: CANRDYHNEQFF; DNA: TGTGCCAACCGGGACTATCACAATGAGCAGTTCTTC
J: TRBJ2-5; D: .; V: TRBV7-3; size: .; CDR3: CASSPGIGSQETQYF; DNA: TGTGCCAGCAGCCCGGGGATAGGGAGCCAAGAGACCCAGTACTTC
J: TRBJ2-1; D: .; V: TRBV7-2; size: once; CDR3: CASSLVVGNNEQFF; DNA: TGTGCCAGCAGCTTAGTGGTCGGTAACAATGAGCAGTTCTTC
J: TRBJ2-5; D: TRBD2; V: TRBV7-9; size: .; CDR3: CASSGSGGARTQYF; DNA: TGTGCCAGCAGCGGAAGCGGGGGGGCACGGACCCAGTACTTC
J: TRBJ2-7; D: TRBD1; V: TRBV6-6; size: .; CDR3: CASSDRGGFTEQYF; DNA: TGTGCCAGCAGCGACAGGGGGGGATTCACCGAGCAGTACTTC
J: TRBJ1-1; D: TRBD1; V: TRBV9; size: .; CDR3: CASSPRTGQGTEAFF; DNA: TGTGCCAGCAGCCCGCGGACAGGGCAGGGTACTGAAGCTTTCTTT
J: TRBJ1-5; D: TRBD1; V: TRBV7-6; size: .; CDR3: CASSKGDSRNQPQHF; DNA: TGTGCCAGCAGTAAGGGGGACAGTCGGAATCAGCCCCAGCATTTT
J: TRBJ1-2; D: .; V: TRBV12-3/TRBV12-4; size: .; CDR3: CASSTRGGYTF; DNA: TGTGCCAGCAGCACCAGGGGTGGCTACACCTTC
J: TRBJ2-3; D: TRBD2; V: TRBV24-1; size: .; CDR3: CATSDSWGGVLTDTQYF; DNA: TGTGCCACCAGTGATTCCTGGGGGGGGGTATTGACAGATACGCAGTATTTT
J: TRBJ2-5; D: TRBD2; V: TRBV19; size: few; CDR3: CASSAKVAGASYQETQYF; DNA: TGTGCCAGTAGCGCGAAGGTAGCGGGAGCCTCGTACCAAGAGACCCAGTACTTC
J: TRBJ2-1; D: .; V: TRBV11-3; size: .; CDR3: CASSLGGSDSYNEQFF; DNA: TGTGCCAGCAGCTTAGGTGGGAGTGACTCCTACAATGAGCAGTTCTTC
J: TRBJ1-1; D: .; V: TRBV9; size: .; CDR3: CASSVRAGDPEAFF; DNA: TGTGCCAGCAGCGTAAGAGCAGGGGACCCTGAAGCTTTCTTT